This T cell receptor (beta chain) originates from a study of blood T cell repertoires in COVID-19. Turning to the study itself: The cDNA or gDNA used as material had been derived from T cells, B-cell-depleted T cells, or PBMCs.

Original handling: The assay estimated nucleated cells by amplifying reference gene primers. Sequencing used immunoSEQ multiplex PCR; TCRdb keeps in-frame clones, though not all of them. The V and J calls and clone size were taken over from that table, and D and trimming were inferred from the DNA. The repertoire holds 70,000 to 90,000 clones, with roughly 80% as singletons. V lost 7 bases, J lost 2 bases, and 15 bases lay in between. The CDR3 consists of 15 residues. Per the germline V gene, CDR1 is MGHDK and CDR2 is SYGVNS. This clonotype originated in a woman in her fifties or sixties with acute or convalescent COVID-19. What was sequenced was peripheral blood. This rearrangement joins TRBV25-1 to TRBJ1-5; TRBD1 might be the D (5 bases). CDR3 coding DNA: TGTGCCAGCACCCCCCGGGGGGAGGGCAATCAGCCCCAGCATTTT. It is translated as CASTPRGEGNQPQHF.